These 17 T cell receptor beta chains were sequenced from one sample in a study of lymphopenia after photon versus proton radiotherapy. Using immunoSEQ multiplex PCR, the repertoire was profiled, and TCRdb retains in-frame clones only, with some absent. The sample has about 42,000 clones, approximately 83% seen once. The specimen was peripheral blood, collected from a patient treated with proton-based radiotherapy. Receptors originate from a woman aged 70-85 years with pancreatic cancer.

The rearrangement joins TRBV5-1 to TRBJ2-1; possibly TRBD1 or TRBD2 for D (5 bases each). The CDR3 has 16 amino acids. Trimming shortened V by 4 bases and J by 0 bases, and 14 bases separated the two germline ends. Per germline, CDR1 SGHRS and CDR2 YFSETQ. CDR3 in amino acids: CASSRGDTNSYNEQFF. The CDR3 nucleotides read TGCGCCAGCAGCCGAGGGGATACCAACTCCTACAATGAGCAGTTCTTC. Looking up the rest from reference TRBV5-1 and TRBJ2-1 gives the full variable domain: KAGVTQTPRYLIKTRGQQVTLSCSPISGHRSVSWYQQTPGQGLQFLFEYFSETQRNKGNFPGRFSGRQFSNSRSEMNVSTLELGDSALYLCASSRGDTNSYNEQFFGPGTRLTVL.

The rearrangement joins TRBV19 to TRBJ1-4, with TRBD1 as a possible D gene (6 bases). Germline V gene sequence: CDR1 LNHDA, CDR2 SQIVND (reference sequence). Trimming shortened V by 3 bases and J by 5 bases, and 10 bases separated the two germline ends. The CDR3 totals 14 residues. The CDR3: CASSITGINEKLFF. The CDR3 region has the DNA TGTGCCAGTAGTATTACAGGGATCAATGAAAAACTGTTTTTT. The variable domain in full, completed from reference TRBV19 and TRBJ1-4, reads DGGITQSPKYLFRKEGQNVTLSCEQNLNHDAMYWYRQDPGQGLRLIYYSQIVNDFQKGDIAEGYSVSREKKESFPLTVTSAQKNPTAFYLCASSITGINEKLFFGSGTQLSVL.

This chain joins TRBV5-1 and TRBJ1-4, with D possibly being TRBD1 (6 bases). Between the trimmed V and J ends, which lost 5 bases and 0 bases, there was a span of 14 bases. This CDR3 region has 16 residues. Germline CDR1 and CDR2: SGHRS and YFSETQ. The CDR3 coding sequence is TGCGCCAGCAGGACTACAGGGACTGCAACTAATGAAAAACTGTTTTTT. This translates into CASRTTGTATNEKLFF. Drawing the rest from reference TRBV5-1 and TRBJ1-4, the complete variable domain is KAGVTQTPRYLIKTRGQQVTLSCSPISGHRSVSWYQQTPGQGLQFLFEYFSETQRNKGNFPGRFSGRQFSNSRSEMNVSTLELGDSALYLCASRTTGTATNEKLFFGSGTQLSVL.

The CDR3, as DNA: TGTGCCATCAGTCCCGGGACAGGGGGCAGTAACATTCAGTACTTC. It translates to CAISPGTGGSNIQYF. This sequence joins TRBV10-3 and TRBJ2-4; 12 bases match TRBD1. CDR3 size: 15 residues. V shed 5 bases and J 7 bases; nucleotides not matched to a gene: 6. Germline V gives CDR1 ENHRY, CDR2 SYGVKD.

This clone was found once. One end of the junction is discordant with germline, which a read error may explain. The chain joins TRBV6-1 to TRBJ1-5; the D gene is possibly TRBD1 (5 bases). CDR1 and CDR2 from the germline V gene are MNHNS and SASEGT. CDR3 length: 17 residues. CDR3 residues: CASREGQGSIYNQPQHF. Here the CDR3 DNA reads TGTGCCAGCAGGGAAGGGCAGGGTTCCATTTATAATCAGCCCCAGCATTTT.

The genes are TRBV7-2 and TRBJ1-6; no reliable D call. Trimming pared 5 bases from V and 8 bases from J, leaving 10 bases between. The V gene's germline CDR1 is SGHTA and CDR2 FQGNSA. This CDR3 region has 13 residues. The CDR3 region has the DNA TGTGCCAGCAGCACGGACTGGGATTCACCCCTCCACTTT. Translating gives CASSTDWDSPLHF.

The rearrangement links TRBV28 to TRBJ1-5; unclear D gene. There are 13 residues in the CDR3. Between the trimmed V and J ends, which lost 3 bases and 1 base, there was a span of 4 bases. Germline V lookup: CDR1 MDHEN, CDR2 SYDVKM. CDR3 nucleotides: TGTGCCAGCAGTTTGACAAGCAATCAGCCCCAGCATTTT. Its protein is CASSLTSNQPQHF.

CDR3 amino acids: CASSLPTSGNTIYF. As DNA, the CDR3 is TGTGCCAGCAGCTTACCCACCTCTGGAAACACCATATATTTT. This sequence joins TRBV5-6 and TRBJ1-3; D remains ambiguous. The CDR3 is 14 amino acids. The ends were cut back, 2 bases at V and 0 bases at J, with 6 bases in the middle. CDR1 and CDR2 from the germline V gene are SGHDT and YYEEEE.

The J gene is TRBJ1-1, the V gene TRBV11-3; D unclear. Germline V lookup: CDR1 SGHNT, CDR2 YENEEA. Trimming took off 1 base at V and 1 base at J, with 7 bases between the two ends. The CDR3 consists of 14 residues. Here the CDR3 DNA reads TGTGCCAGCAGCTTAGGGCGGCCGAACACTGAAGCTTTCTTT. Protein sequence: CASSLGRPNTEAFF.

The CDR3 DNA is TGTGCCAGCAGCTCTTACGCTGAAGCTTTCTTT. This gives the protein CASSSYAEAFF. The V gene is TRBV28, the J gene TRBJ1-1; D unresolved. CDR3 length: 11 residues. V lost 6 bases, J lost 6 bases, and 8 bases lay in between. Germline V gene sequence: CDR1 MDHEN, CDR2 SYDVKM. The variable domain in full, with the rest retrieved from reference TRBV28 and TRBJ1-1, is DVKVTQSSRYLVKRTGEKVFLECVQDMDHENMFWYRQDPGLGLRLIYFSYDVKMKEKGDIPEGYSVSREKKERFSLILESASTNQTSMYLCASSSYAEAFFGQGTRLTVV.

This clone was observed once. The rearrangement joins TRBV4-1 to TRBJ2-3, with 8 bases identical to TRBD2. Per the germline V gene, CDR1 is MGHRA and CDR2 is YSYEKL. The CDR3 length is 15 residues. J gave up 2 bases and V 1 base, and 2 bases lay outside the gene matches. The DNA for the CDR3 is TGCGCCAGCAGCCAAGGAGCGGGAGTCACAGATACGCAGTATTTT. Residues: CASSQGAGVTDTQYF.

This clone was detected once. V gene TRBV4-2 combines with J gene TRBJ2-5, with D perhaps TRBD2 (5 bases). Per germline, CDR1 LGHNA and CDR2 YNFKEQ. CDR3 size: 14 residues. V was trimmed by 0 bases and J by 5 bases, leaving 10 bases between them. CDR3 sequence reads: CASSQEPGLETQYF. CDR3 in DNA: TGTGCCAGCAGCCAAGAACCGGGGTTGGAGACCCAGTACTTC.

The chain carries TRBV28 and TRBJ2-7; a weak D match, TRBD1 (6 bases). The germline V gene has CDR1 MDHEN and CDR2 SYDVKM. The CDR3 contains 15 residues. V lost 6 bases and J lost 0, with 15 bases in between. CDR3 sequence: CASSLDRLDSYEQYF. The CDR3 region has the DNA TGTGCCAGCAGCCTTGACAGGCTCGACTCCTACGAGCAGTACTTC.

The CDR3 nucleotides are TGTGCCAGTACTAATGAGGGGGTTGAAAAACTGTTTTTT. Protein: CASTNEGVEKLFF. The chain joins TRBV19 to TRBJ1-4; D might be TRBD1 (6 bases). CDR1 is LNHDA, CDR2 SQIVND, per germline (reference sequence). Between the trimmed V and J ends, which lost 7 bases and 7 bases, there was a span of 13 bases. The length of the CDR3 is 13 residues.

A single count supports this clone. The chain uses TRBV7-9 and TRBJ2-7; TRBD1 matches 8 bases. J gave up 5 bases and V 5 bases, and 11 bases lay outside the gene matches. This CDR3 is 15 amino acids long. Germline CDR1 SEHNR, CDR2 FQNEAQ (reference sequence). CDR3 bases: TGTGCCAGCAGCGTTGGGACAGGTGATCTGGACGAGCAGTACTTC. Translated, it gives CASSVGTGDLDEQYF.

The CDR3 loop is CASSLDGTAQKAFF. The CDR3 DNA reads as TGTGCCAGCAGTTTAGATGGGACAGCACAGAAAGCTTTCTTT. This chain connects TRBV28 to TRBJ1-1; 7 bases line up with TRBD1. The CDR3 extends over 14 amino acids. Germline V gene sequence: CDR1 MDHEN, CDR2 SYDVKM. Trimming took 2 bases from V and 9 from J; bases not matched to a gene: 9.

This clone showed up just a few times. The chain recombines TRBV29-1 with TRBJ2-5; no firm D call. Per the germline V gene, CDR1 is SQVTM and CDR2 is ANQGSEA. The CDR3 has 12 residues. Trimming left V 6 bases short and J 5 bases short, with 13 bases between. CDR3 amino acids: CSVAYVGETQYF. The CDR3, as DNA: TGCAGCGTAGCGTACGTTGGGGAGACCCAGTACTTC.